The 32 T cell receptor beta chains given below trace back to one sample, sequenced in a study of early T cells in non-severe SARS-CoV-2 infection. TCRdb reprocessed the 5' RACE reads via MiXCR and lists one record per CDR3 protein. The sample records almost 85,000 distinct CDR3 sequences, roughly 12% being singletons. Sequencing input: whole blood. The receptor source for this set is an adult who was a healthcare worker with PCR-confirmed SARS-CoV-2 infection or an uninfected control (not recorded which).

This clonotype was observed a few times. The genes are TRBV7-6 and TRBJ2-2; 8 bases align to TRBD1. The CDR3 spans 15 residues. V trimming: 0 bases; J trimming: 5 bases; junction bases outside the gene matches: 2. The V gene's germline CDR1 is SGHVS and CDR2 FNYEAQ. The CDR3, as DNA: TGTGCCAGCAGCTTAGCACACAGGGGGACCGGGGAGCTGTTTTTT. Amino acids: CASSLAHRGTGELFF. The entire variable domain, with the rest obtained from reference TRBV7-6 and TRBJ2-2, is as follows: GAGVSQSPRYKVTKRGQDVALRCDPISGHVSLYWYRQALGQGPEFLTYFNYEAQQDKSGLPNDRFSAERPEGSISTLTIQRTEQRDSAMYRCASSLAHRGTGELFFGEGSRLTVL.

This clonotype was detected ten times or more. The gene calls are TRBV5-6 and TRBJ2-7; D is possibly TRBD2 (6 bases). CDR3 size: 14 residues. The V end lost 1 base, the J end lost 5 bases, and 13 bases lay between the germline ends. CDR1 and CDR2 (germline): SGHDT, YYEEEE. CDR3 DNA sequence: TGTGCCAGCAGCTTGACCGGACCGGGGGACGAGCAGTACTTC. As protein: CASSLTGPGDEQYF.

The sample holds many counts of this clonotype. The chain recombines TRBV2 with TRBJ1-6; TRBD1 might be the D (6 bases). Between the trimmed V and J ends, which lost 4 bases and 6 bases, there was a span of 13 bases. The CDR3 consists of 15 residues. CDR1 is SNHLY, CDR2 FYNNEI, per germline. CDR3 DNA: TGTGCCAGCAGTGTAATAACAGGGAGTAATTCACCCCTCCACTTT. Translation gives CASSVITGSNSPLHF.

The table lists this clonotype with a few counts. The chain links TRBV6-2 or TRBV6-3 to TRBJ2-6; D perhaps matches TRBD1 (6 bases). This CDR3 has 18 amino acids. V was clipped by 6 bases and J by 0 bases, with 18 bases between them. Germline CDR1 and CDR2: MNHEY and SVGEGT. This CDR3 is CASSPRGTTVSGANVLTF. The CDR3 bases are TGTGCCAGCAGCCCCCGAGGGACAACTGTCTCTGGGGCCAACGTCCTGACTTTC.

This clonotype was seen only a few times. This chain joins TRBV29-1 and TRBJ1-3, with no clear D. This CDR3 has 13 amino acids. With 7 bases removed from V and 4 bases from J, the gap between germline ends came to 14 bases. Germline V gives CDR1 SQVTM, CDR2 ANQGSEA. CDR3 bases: TGCAGCGGGCGTGCGGTGGGAGGAAACACCATATATTTT. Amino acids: CSGRAVGGNTIYF.

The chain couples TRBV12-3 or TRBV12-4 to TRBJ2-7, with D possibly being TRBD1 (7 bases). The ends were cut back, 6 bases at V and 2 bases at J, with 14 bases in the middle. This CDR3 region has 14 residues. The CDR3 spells CASSLDRTTYEQYF. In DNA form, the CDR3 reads TGTGCCAGCAGCTTGGACAGGACTACCTACGAGCAGTACTTC.

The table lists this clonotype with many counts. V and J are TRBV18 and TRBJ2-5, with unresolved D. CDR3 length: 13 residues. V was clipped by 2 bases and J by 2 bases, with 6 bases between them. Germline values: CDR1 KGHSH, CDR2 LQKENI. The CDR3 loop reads CASSPSRQETQYF. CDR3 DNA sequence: TGTGCCAGCTCACCAAGCAGACAAGAGACCCAGTACTTC. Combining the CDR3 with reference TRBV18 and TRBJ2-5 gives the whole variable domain NAGVMQNPRHLVRRRGQEARLRCSPMKGHSHVYWYRQLPEEGLKFMVYLQKENIIDESGMPKERFSAEFPKEGPSILRIQQVVRGDSAAYFCASSPSRQETQYFGPGTRLLVL.

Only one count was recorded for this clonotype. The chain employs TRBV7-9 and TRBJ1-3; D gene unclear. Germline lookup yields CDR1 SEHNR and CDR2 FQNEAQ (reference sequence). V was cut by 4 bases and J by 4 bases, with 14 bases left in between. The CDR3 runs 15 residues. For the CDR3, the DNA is TGTGCCAGCAGCTCGAACCAGGACCTGGGAAACACCATATATTTT. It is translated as CASSSNQDLGNTIYF.

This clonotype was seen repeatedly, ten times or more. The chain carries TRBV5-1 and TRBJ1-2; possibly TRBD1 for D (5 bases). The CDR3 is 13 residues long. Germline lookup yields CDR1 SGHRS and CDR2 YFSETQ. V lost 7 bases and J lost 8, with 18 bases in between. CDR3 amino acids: CASRSDSGRGYTF. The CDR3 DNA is TGCGCCAGCCGGTCCGACAGTGGAAGGGGCTACACCTTC.

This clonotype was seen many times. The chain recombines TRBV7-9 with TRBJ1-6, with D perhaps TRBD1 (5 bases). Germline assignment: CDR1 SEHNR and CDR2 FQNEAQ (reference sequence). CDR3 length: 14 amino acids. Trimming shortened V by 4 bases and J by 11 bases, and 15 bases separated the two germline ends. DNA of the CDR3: TGTGCCAGCAGCTCCGGGACCCCCGGGGCACCCCTCCACTTT. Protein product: CASSSGTPGAPLHF. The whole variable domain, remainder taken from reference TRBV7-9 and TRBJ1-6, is DTGVSQNPRHKITKRGQNVTFRCDPISEHNRLYWYRQTLGQGPEFLTYFQNEAQLEKSRLLSDRFSAERPKGSFSTLEIQRTEQGDSAMYLCASSSGTPGAPLHFGNGTRLTVT.

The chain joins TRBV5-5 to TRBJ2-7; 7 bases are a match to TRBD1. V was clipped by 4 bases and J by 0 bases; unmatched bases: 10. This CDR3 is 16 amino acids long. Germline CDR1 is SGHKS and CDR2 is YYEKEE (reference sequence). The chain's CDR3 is CASSPPGQKSSYEQYF. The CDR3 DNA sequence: TGTGCCAGCAGCCCCCCGGGACAGAAGAGCTCCTACGAGCAGTACTTC.

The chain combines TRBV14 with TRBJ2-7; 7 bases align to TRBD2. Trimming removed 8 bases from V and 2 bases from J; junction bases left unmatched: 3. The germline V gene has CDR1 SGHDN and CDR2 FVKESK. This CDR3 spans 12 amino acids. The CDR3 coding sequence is TGTGCCAGCGGGAGGGCCACCTACGAGCAGTACTTC. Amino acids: CASGRATYEQYF.

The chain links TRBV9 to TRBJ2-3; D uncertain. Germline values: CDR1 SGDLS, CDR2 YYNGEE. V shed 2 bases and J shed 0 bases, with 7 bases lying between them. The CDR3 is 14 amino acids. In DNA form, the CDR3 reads TGTGCCAGCAGCGTGGACCCTAGCACAGATACGCAGTATTTT. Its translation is CASSVDPSTDTQYF. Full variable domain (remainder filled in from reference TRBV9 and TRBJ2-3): DSGVTQTPKHLITATGQRVTLRCSPRSGDLSVYWYQQSLDQGLQFLIQYYNGEERAKGNILERFSAQQFPDLHSELNLSSLELGDSALYFCASSVDPSTDTQYFGPGTRLTVL.

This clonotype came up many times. CDR3 protein: CASSPGKGIQPQHF. CDR3 nucleotides: TGTGCCAGCTCACCAGGTAAAGGGATTCAGCCCCAGCATTTT. This rearrangement joins TRBV18 to TRBJ1-5, with D hard to call. Trimming shortened V by 2 bases and J by 6 bases, and 11 bases separated the two germline ends. Germline CDR1 reads KGHSH; CDR2 reads LQKENI. This CDR3 comprises 14 residues.

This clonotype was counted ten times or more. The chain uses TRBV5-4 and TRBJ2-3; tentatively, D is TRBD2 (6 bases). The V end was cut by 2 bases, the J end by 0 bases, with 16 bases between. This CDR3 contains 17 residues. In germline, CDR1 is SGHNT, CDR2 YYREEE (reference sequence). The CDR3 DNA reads TGTGCCAGCAGCTTTTCTAAGACGGGAGTGAGCACAGATACGCAGTATTTT. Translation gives CASSFSKTGVSTDTQYF. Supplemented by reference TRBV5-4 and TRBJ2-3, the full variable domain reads ETGVTQSPTHLIKTRGQQVTLRCSSQSGHNTVSWYQQALGQGPQFIFQYYREEENGRGNFPPRFSGLQFPNYSSELNVNALELDDSALYLCASSFSKTGVSTDTQYFGPGTRLTVL.

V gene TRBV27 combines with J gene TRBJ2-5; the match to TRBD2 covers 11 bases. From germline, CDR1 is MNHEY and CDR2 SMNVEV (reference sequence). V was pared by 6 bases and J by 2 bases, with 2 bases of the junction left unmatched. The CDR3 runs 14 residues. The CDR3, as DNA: TGTGCCAGCAGGACTAGCGGGAAACAAGAGACCCAGTACTTC. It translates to CASRTSGKQETQYF.

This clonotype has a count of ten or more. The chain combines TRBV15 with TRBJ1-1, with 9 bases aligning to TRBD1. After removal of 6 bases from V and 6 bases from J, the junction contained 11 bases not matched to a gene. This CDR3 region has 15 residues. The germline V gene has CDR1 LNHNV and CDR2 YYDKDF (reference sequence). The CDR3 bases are TGTGCCACCAGGGCATCCGGGACAGGGAGATCTGAAGCTTTCTTT. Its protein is CATRASGTGRSEAFF.

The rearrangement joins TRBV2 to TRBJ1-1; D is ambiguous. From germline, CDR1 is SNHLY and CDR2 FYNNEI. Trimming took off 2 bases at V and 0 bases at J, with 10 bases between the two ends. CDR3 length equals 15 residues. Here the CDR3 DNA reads TGTGCCAGCAGTGAAATGAAGGGCTTGAACACTGAAGCTTTCTTT. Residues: CASSEMKGLNTEAFF.

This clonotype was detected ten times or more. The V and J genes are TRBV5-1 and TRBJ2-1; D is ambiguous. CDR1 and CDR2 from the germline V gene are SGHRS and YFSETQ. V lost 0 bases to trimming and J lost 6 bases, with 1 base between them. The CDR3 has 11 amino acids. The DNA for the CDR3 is TGCGCCAGCAGCTTGGCCAATGAGCAGTTCTTC. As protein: CASSLANEQFF.

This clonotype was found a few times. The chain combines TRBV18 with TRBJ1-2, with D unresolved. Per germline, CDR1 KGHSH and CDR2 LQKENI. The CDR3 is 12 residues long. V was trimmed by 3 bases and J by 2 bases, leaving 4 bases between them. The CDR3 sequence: CASSPGNYGYTF. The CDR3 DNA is TGTGCCAGCTCACCTGGCAACTATGGCTACACCTTC.

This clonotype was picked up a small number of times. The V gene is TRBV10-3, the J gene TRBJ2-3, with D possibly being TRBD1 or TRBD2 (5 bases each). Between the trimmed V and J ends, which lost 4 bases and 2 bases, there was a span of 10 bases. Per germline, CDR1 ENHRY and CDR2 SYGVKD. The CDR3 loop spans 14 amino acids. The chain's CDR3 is CAISGDAATDTQYF. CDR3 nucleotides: TGTGCCATCAGTGGGGACGCCGCCACAGATACGCAGTATTTT.

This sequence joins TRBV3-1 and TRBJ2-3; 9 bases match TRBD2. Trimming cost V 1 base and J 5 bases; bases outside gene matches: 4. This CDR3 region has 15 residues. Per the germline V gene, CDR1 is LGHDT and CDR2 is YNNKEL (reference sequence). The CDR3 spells CASSQGRRGGDTQYF. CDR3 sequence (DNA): TGTGCCAGCAGCCAAGGACGGCGGGGGGGAGATACGCAGTATTTT.

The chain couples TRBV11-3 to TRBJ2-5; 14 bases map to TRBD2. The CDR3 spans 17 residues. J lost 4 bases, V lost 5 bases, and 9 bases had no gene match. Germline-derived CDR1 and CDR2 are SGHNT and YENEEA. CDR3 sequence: CASSPPTGTSGRETQYF. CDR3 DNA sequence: TGTGCCAGCAGCCCTCCTACAGGGACTAGCGGGAGAGAGACCCAGTACTTC.

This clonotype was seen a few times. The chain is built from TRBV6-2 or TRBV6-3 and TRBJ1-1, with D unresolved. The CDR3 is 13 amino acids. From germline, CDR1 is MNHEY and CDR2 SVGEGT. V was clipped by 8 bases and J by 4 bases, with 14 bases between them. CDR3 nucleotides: TGTGCCAGCCGGTCGGGAGGCCCCACTGAAGCTTTCTTT. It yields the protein CASRSGGPTEAFF.

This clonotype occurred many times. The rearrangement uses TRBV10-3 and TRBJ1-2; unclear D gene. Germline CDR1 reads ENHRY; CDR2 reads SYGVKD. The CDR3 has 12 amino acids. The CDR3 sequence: CASQGSNYGYTF. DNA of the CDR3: TGTGCGTCGCAAGGGAGCAACTATGGCTACACCTTC.

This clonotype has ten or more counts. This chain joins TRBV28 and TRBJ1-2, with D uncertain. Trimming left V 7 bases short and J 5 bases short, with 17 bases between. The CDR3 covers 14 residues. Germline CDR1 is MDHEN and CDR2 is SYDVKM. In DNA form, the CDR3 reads TGTGCCAGCACTCCCTGGGATCTGGAATATGGCTACACCTTC. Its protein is CASTPWDLEYGYTF.

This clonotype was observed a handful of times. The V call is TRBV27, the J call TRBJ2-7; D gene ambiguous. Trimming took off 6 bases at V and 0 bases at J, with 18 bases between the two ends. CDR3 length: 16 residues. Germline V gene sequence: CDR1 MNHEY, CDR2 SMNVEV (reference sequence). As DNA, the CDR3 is TGTGCCAGCAGCGAATACCGGATCTCAAGCTCCTACGAGCAGTACTTC. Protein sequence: CASSEYRISSSYEQYF.

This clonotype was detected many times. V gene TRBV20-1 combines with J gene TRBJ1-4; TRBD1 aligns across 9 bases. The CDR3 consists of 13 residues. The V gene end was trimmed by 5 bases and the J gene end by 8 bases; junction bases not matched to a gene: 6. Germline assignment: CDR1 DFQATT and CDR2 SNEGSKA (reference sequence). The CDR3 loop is CSAPGDREEKLFF. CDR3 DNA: TGCAGTGCTCCGGGGGACAGGGAGGAAAAACTGTTTTTT.

The CDR3 DNA is TGTGCCAGCAGTTCCCGGGACAGATCCTACGAGCAGTACTTC. Translation gives CASSSRDRSYEQYF. This rearrangement joins TRBV6-5 to TRBJ2-7; 7 bases map to TRBD1. Trimming at V came to 4 bases and at J to 1 base, leaving 4 bases not matched to a gene. The CDR3 has 14 amino acids. Germline V CDR1 and CDR2: MNHEY, SVGAGI.

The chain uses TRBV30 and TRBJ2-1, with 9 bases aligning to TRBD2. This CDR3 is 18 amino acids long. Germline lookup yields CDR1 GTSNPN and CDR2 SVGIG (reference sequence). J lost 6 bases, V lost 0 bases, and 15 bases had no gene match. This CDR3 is CAWSVYPPSGTFGNEQFF. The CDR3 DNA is TGTGCCTGGAGTGTCTATCCTCCTAGCGGGACGTTTGGCAATGAGCAGTTCTTC.

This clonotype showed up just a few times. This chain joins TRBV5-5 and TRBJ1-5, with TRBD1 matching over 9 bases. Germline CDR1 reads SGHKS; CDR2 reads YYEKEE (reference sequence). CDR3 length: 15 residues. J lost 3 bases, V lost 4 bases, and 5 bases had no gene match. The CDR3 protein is CASSPGTGLNQPQHF. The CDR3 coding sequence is TGTGCCAGCAGCCCCGGGACAGGGCTCAATCAGCCCCAGCATTTT.

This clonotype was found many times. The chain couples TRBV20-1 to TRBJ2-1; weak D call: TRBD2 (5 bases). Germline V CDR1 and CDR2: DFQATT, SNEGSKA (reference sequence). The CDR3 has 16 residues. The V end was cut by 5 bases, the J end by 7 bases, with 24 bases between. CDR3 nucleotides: TGCAGTGCTCGGACCCCGGCAGAAAGACTACCGAATGAGCAGTTCTTC. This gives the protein CSARTPAERLPNEQFF.